This TCR beta chain appears in the sequencing data of a study of Ad26.COV2.S vaccination and SARS-CoV-2 variants. Study summary: Administration of Ad26.COV2.S was intramuscular, either once or twice 56 days apart.

The germline gives CDR1 LGHNT, CDR2 FRNRAP. Trimming shortened V by 5 bases and J by 13 bases, and 12 bases separated the two germline ends. CDR3 length: 11 amino acids. The assay was immunoSEQ multiplex PCR, and TCRdb's table has in-frame clones only and misses some. This sample has 380,000 or so clones, with around four fifths found just once. Treatment in this sample: 15 to 20 received Ad26.COV2.S at low or high dose, single or two shots; roughly 5 received placebo; per-sample allocation not given. Day 63 after the first vaccine or placebo injection was the time point for sampling. Donation was by an adult aged 18-55 years who was in Boston. Built on an Ad26 vector, the vaccine expressed Wuhan-strain SARS-CoV-2 spike.

The TCR originated in a person aged 18-60 years who received the Ad26.COV2.S COVID-19 vaccine or a placebo. V and J are TRBV12-5 and TRBJ2-1; D remains unclear. Sequences were derived from peripheral blood, sampled in a trial of Ad26.COV2.S vaccine versus placebo. This CDR3 is CASGPRGEQFF. The CDR3 DNA reads as TGTGCTAGTGGTCCTCGTGGGGAACAGTTCTTC. The variable domain in full, completed from reference TRBV12-5 and TRBJ2-1, reads DARVTQTPRHKVTEMGQEVTMRCQPILGHNTVFWYRQTMMQGLELLAYFRNRAPLDDSGMPKDRFSAEMPDATLATLKIQPSEPRDSAVYFCASGPRGEQFFGPGTRLTVL.